This T cell receptor beta chain was sequenced in a study of graft-versus-host responses after intestinal transplantation (dated by TCRdb to the early 2020s). Background on the whole study: The transplants that recipients got were multivisceral, liver-intestinal, or isolated intestinal. Every recipient was given anti-thymocyte globulin induction, followed by around three years of maintenance tacrolimus and steroids. Graft-versus-host and host-versus-graft alloreactive T cell clones were tracked in the graft, circulation and bone marrow after intestinal transplantation using bulk TCR-beta CDR3 sequencing. To identify alloreactive clones, pre-transplant mixed lymphocyte reaction products were sequenced and then compared with unstimulated pre-transplant donor and recipient T cells. The cohort enrolled 24 intestinal transplant recipients, one of whom was a retransplant, and a few patients without pretransplant specimens were excluded. Donor T cell macrochimerism was defined as a peak of at least 4% donor T cells among recipient peripheral blood mononuclear cells. Samples from a few later patients were sequenced in-house on an Illumina MiSeq with MiXCR processing rather than by the commercial service. The paper as a whole reports these results and caveats: GvH clones were detected in recipient bone marrow, and some of these GvH clones were observed earlier in ileal mucosa or blood, consistent with an intestinal mucosal origin. In patients with donor T cell macrochimerism, the allografts had high GvH to HvG T cell clonal ratios. Early after transplant, peak levels of circulating GvH clones were found to be associated with declines in HvG clones. Conclusions were limited by the relatively low number and heterogeneity of intestinal transplant patients.

V is trimmed back by 2 bases and J by 2 bases, and the junction contains 12 bases that no gene match accounts for. The CDR3 covers 17 residues, taking in both the cysteine and the phenylalanine. Solely the CDR3 DNA is kept, with 51 bases framed from the first base. In the germline V gene, CDR1 corresponds to SGHDT and CDR2 to YYEEEE. The time point label for this specimen denotes: cells obtained before transplantation from donor or recipient. CD3+CD4+ and CD3+CD8+ populations were FACS-sorted from unstimulated pre-transplant donor and recipient cells taken from spleen or lymph nodes. On this clone: This clone's antigen is unknown. Nothing much larger sits one base from this clone, and base qualities are not available.

Library construction relied on the immunoSEQ multiplex PCR assay. In most patients, genomic DNA was isolated using the Qiagen DNeasy Blood and Tissue Kit and sent frozen to Adaptive Biotechnologies for TCR sequencing. For most patients, high-throughput TCR-beta CDR3 sequencing of genomic DNA was performed by Adaptive Biotechnologies. For the original study's pipeline: TCR sequencing data for over 15 patients were retrieved from Adaptive's ImmunoSEQ software; a few other patients were processed with MiXCR and VDJtools. CD4 versus CD8 sorting errors were corrected by removing sequences found in both subsets at a frequency ratio below 5:1. Because the origin of CDR3 nucleotide sequences shared between donor and recipient could not be assigned, those sequences were removed. At least 2-fold expansion over unstimulated cells and a minimum CFSE-low frequency of 0.002% (template counts) or 0.001% (read counts) were required for clones to be classified as alloreactive. A clone was considered mappable if detected in the sequenced pre-transplant spleen, lymph node, or MLR CFSE-low populations of the donor or recipient. The cumulative frequency of alloreactive clones was calculated as a percentage of all sequences, weighted by copy number. The immuneACCESS repertoire file appears here via TCRdb, limited to in-frame rearrangements. These files lack a portion of the clones; in checked studies, under half of the deficit traces to unresolved V genes, and the cause of the others is not known. The D gene and trimming were derived from the DNA, and the V and J assignments and clone size from that table. In this sample the table shows 35,000 to 50,000 clones, nearly 95% of which occur a single time. 0.2% to 0.25% of the sample rests with the top ten.

This sample comprised unstimulated CD8+ T cells sorted from spleen or lymph node cells, obtained before transplant. This receptor was obtained from a human donor who was the organ donor for an intestinal transplant. The sequence is built from TRBV5-6 and TRBJ1-2; 7 nucleotides in the junction match TRBD1. The nucleotide sequence reads as follows: TGTGCCAGCAGCTTTTTATACAGGGGCGCAAAGAACTATGGCTACACCTTC. Protein translation: CASSFLYRGAKNYGYTF. The full variable domain, completed from the reference TRBV5-6 and TRBJ1-2 proteins outside the CDR3, reads DAGVTQSPTHLIKTRGQQVTLRCSPKSGHDTVSWYQQALGQGPQFIFQYYEEEERQRGNFPDRFSGHQFPNYSSELNVNALLLGDSALYLCASSFLYRGAKNYGYTFGSGTRLTVV.